This entry lists 17 T cell receptor beta chains sequenced from one sample in a study of blood T cells in healthy people across ages. Primed by a sample-barcoded 5' primer and a J-beta primer mix, a second PCR proceeded for about 6 to 12 cycles. TCRdb recomputed calls from the 5' RACE reads with MiXCR, one row per CDR3 protein. The sample consists of more than 650,000 distinct CDR3 sequences, about a fifth of them appearing once. Sequencing was carried out using blood. The receptors were sampled from a man between 65 and 85 years old in good health.

The V gene is TRBV5-1, the J gene TRBJ2-1, with 10 bases lining up with TRBD2. The CDR3 covers 15 residues. Germline assignment: CDR1 SGHRS and CDR2 YFSETQ. Unmatched junction bases numbered 9, after V lost 6 bases and J lost 6 bases. The CDR3 protein is CASTPASGRTNEQFF. CDR3 in DNA: TGCGCCAGCACCCCGGCTAGCGGGAGAACCAATGAGCAGTTCTTC.

This clonotype was observed a few times. V gene TRBV5-1 combines with J gene TRBJ2-5; 12 positions match TRBD2. This CDR3 is 15 amino acids long. Looked up from germline, CDR1 is SGHRS and CDR2 is YFSETQ. The trim removed 5 bases at V and 5 bases at J, leaving 7 bases unmatched. CDR3 coding DNA: TGCGCCAGCAGTTACGGACTAGCGGGGCTGGAGACCCAGTACTTC. This codes for CASSYGLAGLETQYF.

This clonotype was seen more than once but under ten times. The rearrangement joins TRBV20-1 to TRBJ2-3; D remains unclear. CDR1 is DFQATT, CDR2 SNEGSKA, per germline (reference sequence). Trimming cost V 1 base and J 3 bases, with 20 bases left between them. The CDR3 runs to 17 residues. CDR3: CSARGLGDAFFTDTQYF. The CDR3 DNA follows: TGCAGTGCTAGAGGGTTGGGTGACGCTTTCTTTACAGATACGCAGTATTTT.

This clonotype was counted a few times. The genes are TRBV24-1 and TRBJ2-3; unclear D gene. Per the germline V gene, CDR1 is KGHDR and CDR2 is SFDVKD. The CDR3 is 13 residues long. Trimming removed 10 bases from V and 1 base from J, with 11 bases in between. The CDR3 sequence is CATKTSGTDTQYF. CDR3 in DNA: TGTGCCACAAAGACAAGCGGCACAGATACGCAGTATTTT.

The V call is TRBV4-1, the J call TRBJ2-1, with D hard to call. CDR3 length: 12 residues. V was clipped by 0 bases and J by 13 bases, with 10 bases between them. Germline V gene sequence: CDR1 MGHRA, CDR2 YSYEKL. The chain's CDR3 is CASSQEARNQFF. The CDR3 DNA reads TGCGCCAGCAGCCAAGAGGCCAGAAATCAGTTCTTC.

This clonotype was recorded once. Compared with germline, one end of the junction differs, possibly owing to a read error. The genes are TRBV12-3 or TRBV12-4 and TRBJ2-3; D is perhaps TRBD1 (5 bases). CDR3 length: 12 amino acids. CDR3: CASSLSRDTEYF. The CDR3 nucleotides read TGTGCCAGCAGTTTGAGCAGGGATACGGAGTATTTT.

This clonotype has at least ten counts. The rearrangement links TRBV12-3 or TRBV12-4 to TRBJ2-3, with D maybe TRBD2 (6 bases). V dropped 5 bases and J dropped 4 bases, with 10 bases sitting between them. The CDR3 is made up of 13 amino acids. The CDR3 DNA reads as TGTGCCAGCAGTATCACTAGCTCAGATACGCAGTATTTT. This sequence encodes CASSITSSDTQYF.

V gene TRBV7-9 combines with J gene TRBJ2-3; D is ambiguous. Trimming left V 7 bases short and J 3 bases short, with 11 bases between. Per germline, CDR1 SEHNR and CDR2 FQNEAQ (reference sequence). The CDR3 is 13 residues long. The CDR3 is CASTEWITDTQYF. The CDR3 coding sequence is TGTGCCAGCACCGAATGGATTACAGATACGCAGTATTTT.

A few counts support this clonotype. The chain carries TRBV6-5 and TRBJ1-5; tentative D call: TRBD1 (6 bases). Deletions cut 6 bases from V and 2 bases from J, with 14 bases between. The CDR3 is 15 residues long. In germline, CDR1 is MNHEY, CDR2 SVGAGI. CDR3 nucleotides: TGTGCCAGCAGAGGACGGGCAGGGGGCAATCAGCCCCAGCATTTT. It specifies CASRGRAGGNQPQHF.

This clonotype was recorded a few times. This chain uses TRBV6-6 with TRBJ2-5; D is uncertain. Deletions cut 6 bases from V and 4 bases from J, with 6 bases between. The CDR3 consists of 11 residues. Germline V gene lookup returns CDR1 MNHNY and CDR2 SVGAGI (reference sequence). DNA for the CDR3: TGTGCCAGCAGGCTTACAGAGACCCAGTACTTC. Protein: CASRLTETQYF.

This clonotype was seen at least ten times. This chain joins TRBV28 and TRBJ2-1; no clear D gene. CDR1 and CDR2 from the germline V gene are MDHEN and SYDVKM. This CDR3 contains 14 residues. Trimming removed 2 bases from V and 1 base from J, with 6 bases in between. The CDR3 region is CASSLSRSYNEQFF. The CDR3 coding sequence is TGTGCCAGCAGTTTAAGTCGGTCCTACAATGAGCAGTTCTTC.

The rearrangement joins TRBV28 to TRBJ1-2, with D tentatively TRBD1 (5 bases). Germline values: CDR1 MDHEN, CDR2 SYDVKM. Trimming removed 11 bases from V and 1 base from J, with 11 bases in between. The CDR3 spans 12 residues. This chain's CDR3 is CASWGRNYGYTF. DNA for the CDR3: TGTGCCTCATGGGGACGTAACTATGGCTACACCTTC.

This clonotype was found a few times. The V and J genes are TRBV5-1 and TRBJ2-1, with TRBD2 matching 8 bases. The end of the DNA is better explained by TRBJ2-5, so the J call may be wrong. Per the germline V gene, CDR1 is SGHRS and CDR2 is YFSETQ. The CDR3 extends over 16 amino acids. The DNA of the CDR3 is TGCGCCAGCAGCTTGGGGAGCGGGGGACTACAAGAGACCCAGTACTTC. Its protein product is CASSLGSGGLQETQYF.

This clonotype has a handful of counts. In DNA form, the CDR3 reads TGTGCCAGCAGTTGGTTAATCTTCACAGATACGCAGTATTTT. Its protein is CASSWLIFTDTQYF. The chain employs TRBV6-5 and TRBJ2-3, with D unclear. Trimming removed 4 bases at V and 2 bases at J, with 10 bases between. Germline-derived CDR1 and CDR2 are MNHEY and SVGAGI. CDR3 length equals 14 residues.

This clonotype was observed a handful of times. The chain couples TRBV7-9 to TRBJ2-2, with D possibly TRBD1 on 5 matching bases. Germline CDR1 and CDR2: SEHNR and FQNEAQ (reference sequence). V lost 3 bases and J 4 bases, leaving 18 bases between the germline ends. The CDR3 is 17 residues long. The CDR3 DNA sequence: TGTGCCAGCAGCTTGGGGCAGGTCGAAGGACGCACCGGGGAGCTGTTTTTT. Residues: CASSLGQVEGRTGELFF.

This chain uses TRBV2 with TRBJ1-5, with a tentative D call TRBD1 (6 bases). The CDR3 has 14 amino acids. V was clipped by 4 bases and J by 3 bases, with 10 bases between them. Germline lookup yields CDR1 SNHLY and CDR2 FYNNEI. CDR3 protein: CASSVQGFNQPQHF. CDR3 sequence (DNA): TGTGCCAGCAGTGTACAGGGTTTCAATCAGCCCCAGCATTTT. Filled out from reference TRBV2 and TRBJ1-5, the complete variable domain reads EPEVTQTPSHQVTQMGQEVILRCVPISNHLYFYWYRQILGQKVEFLVSFYNNEISEKSEIFDDQFSVERPDGSNFTLKIRSTKLEDSAMYFCASSVQGFNQPQHFGDGTRLSIL.

Many counts were recorded for this clonotype. The rearrangement joins TRBV5-1 to TRBJ2-1, with TRBD2 identical over 7 bases. The CDR3 loop spans 15 amino acids. Unmatched junction bases numbered 8, after V lost 0 bases and J lost 8 bases. Per the germline V gene, CDR1 is SGHRS and CDR2 is YFSETQ. In DNA, the CDR3 is TGCGCCAGCAGCTTGGCCAAGGGAGGGCGAGATGAGCAGTTCTTC. It is translated as CASSLAKGGRDEQFF.